The 18 T cell receptor beta chains reported below all come from one sample, sequenced in a study of CD8 T cells in ankylosing spondylitis. Each CDR3 protein is one row after TCRdb ran MiXCR on the 5' RACE reads. The table has about 35,000 distinct CDR3 sequences, 3% seen once. The sequencing input was blood, either unsorted or a sorted T cell fraction (not recorded which). These receptors were obtained from a male donor with ankylosing spondylitis or in good health (not recorded which).

This clonotype has a count of ten or more. The V call is TRBV9, the J call TRBJ2-1, with D possibly matching TRBD2 (5 bases). Deletions cut 0 bases from V and 4 bases from J, with 11 bases between. Germline assignment: CDR1 SGDLS and CDR2 YYNGEE. CDR3 length equals 15 residues. In nucleotides, the CDR3 is TGTGCCAGCAGCGTAGACATGGGGAGTTACAATGAGCAGTTCTTC. Translating gives CASSVDMGSYNEQFF. Filled out from reference TRBV9 and TRBJ2-1, the complete variable domain reads DSGVTQTPKHLITATGQRVTLRCSPRSGDLSVYWYQQSLDQGLQFLIQYYNGEERAKGNILERFSAQQFPDLHSELNLSSLELGDSALYFCASSVDMGSYNEQFFGPGTRLTVL.

Ten or more counts support this clonotype. The chain combines TRBV9 with TRBJ1-4; 8 nucleotides align to TRBD1. The CDR3 contains 15 residues. Germline loops: CDR1 SGDLS, CDR2 YYNGEE. V gave up 3 bases and J gave up 3 bases; unmatched junction bases: 4. CDR3 loop: CASSARTGSNEKLFF. In DNA form, the CDR3 reads TGTGCCAGCAGCGCCCGGACAGGGTCTAATGAAAAACTGTTTTTT. Based on the CDR3 plus reference TRBV9 and TRBJ1-4, the full variable domain is DSGVTQTPKHLITATGQRVTLRCSPRSGDLSVYWYQQSLDQGLQFLIQYYNGEERAKGNILERFSAQQFPDLHSELNLSSLELGDSALYFCASSARTGSNEKLFFGSGTQLSVL.

This clonotype showed up many times. The chain is built from TRBV9 and TRBJ2-3; 11 bases align to TRBD2. J lost 4 bases, V lost 2 bases, and 3 bases had no gene match. This CDR3 has 15 residues. Looked up from germline, CDR1 is SGDLS and CDR2 is YYNGEE. The CDR3 reads CASSVTSGSSDTQYF. The CDR3 DNA sequence: TGTGCCAGCAGCGTTACTAGCGGGAGTTCAGATACGCAGTATTTT.

Ten or more counts support this clonotype. The chain combines TRBV9 with TRBJ2-5, with D possibly TRBD2 on 6 matching bases. CDR1 SGDLS and CDR2 YYNGEE come from the germline V gene. The CDR3 is 13 residues long. Trimming cost V 1 base and J 5 bases, with 9 bases left between them. The CDR3 DNA sequence: TGTGCCAGCAGCGTATGGGGGGAGGAGACCCAGTACTTC. Translation gives CASSVWGEETQYF.

The table lists this clonotype with many counts. J is TRBJ2-3 and V is TRBV9; either TRBD1 or TRBD2 may fit D (5 bases each). The CDR3 runs 14 residues. V lost 0 bases and J lost 5, with 10 bases in between. The germline V gene has CDR1 SGDLS and CDR2 YYNGEE. This chain's CDR3 is CASSVVGALDTQYF. The DNA for the CDR3 is TGTGCCAGCAGCGTAGTCGGGGCCCTAGATACGCAGTATTTT.

This clonotype was detected ten times or more. The chain recombines TRBV9 with TRBJ2-2, with D unresolved. Trimming removed 0 bases at V and 4 bases at J, with 10 bases between. Germline assignment: CDR1 SGDLS and CDR2 YYNGEE. CDR3 length: 15 residues. CDR3 loop: CASSVAPASTGELFF. The CDR3 coding sequence is TGTGCCAGCAGCGTAGCTCCGGCAAGCACCGGGGAGCTGTTTTTT.

This clonotype was seen many times. J is TRBJ1-3 and V is TRBV9; TRBD1 aligns across 8 bases. Unmatched junction bases numbered 7, after V lost 4 bases and J lost 4 bases. The CDR3 runs 15 residues. Per the germline V gene, CDR1 is SGDLS and CDR2 is YYNGEE. The CDR3 is CASSPGQGAGNTIYF. DNA for the CDR3: TGTGCCAGCAGCCCCGGACAGGGAGCCGGAAACACCATATATTTT.

This clonotype has a count of ten or more. The rearrangement links TRBV9 to TRBJ2-5; perhaps TRBD2 as D (6 bases). Per germline, CDR1 SGDLS and CDR2 YYNGEE. V lost 6 bases, J lost 2 bases, and 14 bases lay in between. The CDR3 contains 14 residues. The CDR3 is CASNPGARQETQYF. As DNA, the CDR3 is TGTGCCAGCAACCCGGGAGCGCGGCAAGAGACCCAGTACTTC.

The gene calls are TRBV9 and TRBJ1-5, with TRBD1 as a possible D gene (5 bases). V was shortened by 3 bases and J by 0 bases, with 10 bases between the two germline ends. This CDR3 is built from 15 residues. Germline V gene lookup returns CDR1 SGDLS and CDR2 YYNGEE. DNA for the CDR3: TGTGCCAGCAGCGAGGGGCCATATAGCAATCAGCCCCAGCATTTT. Translating it yields CASSEGPYSNQPQHF.

The table lists this clonotype with many counts. The chain has TRBV9 and TRBJ1-1, with D unclear. The V gene lost 3 bases and the J gene lost 3 bases, with 9 bases spanning the gap. This CDR3 contains 13 residues. Germline V gives CDR1 SGDLS, CDR2 YYNGEE. The DNA of the CDR3 is TGTGCCAGCAGCGCTAGACTCCACACTGAAGCTTTCTTT. The encoded protein is CASSARLHTEAFF.

This clonotype was found many times. The rearrangement uses TRBV9 and TRBJ2-1; a weak D match, TRBD1 (5 bases). Deletions cut 4 bases from V and 4 bases from J, with 12 bases between. Germline assignment: CDR1 SGDLS and CDR2 YYNGEE. The CDR3 length is 14 residues. The CDR3 bases are TGTGCCAGCAGCCGGCAAGACAGATACAATGAGCAGTTCTTC. This encodes CASSRQDRYNEQFF. Full variable domain (outside the CDR3, taken from reference TRBV9 and TRBJ2-1): DSGVTQTPKHLITATGQRVTLRCSPRSGDLSVYWYQQSLDQGLQFLIQYYNGEERAKGNILERFSAQQFPDLHSELNLSSLELGDSALYFCASSRQDRYNEQFFGPGTRLTVL.

This chain joins TRBV9 and TRBJ2-1, with 16 nucleotides matching TRBD2. The trim removed 4 bases at V and 0 bases at J, leaving 13 bases unmatched. The CDR3 totals 21 residues. The germline CDR1 and CDR2 sequences are SGDLS and YYNGEE. The CDR3 region is CASSPALSGLAGGSSYNEQFF. The CDR3 DNA is TGTGCCAGCAGCCCCGCCCTTTCGGGACTAGCGGGAGGGTCCTCCTACAATGAGCAGTTCTTC.

This clonotype was recorded many times. J is TRBJ2-3 and V is TRBV9; D not certain. The CDR3 contains 15 residues. Trimming took off 3 bases at V and 2 bases at J, with 13 bases between the two ends. The germline V gene encodes CDR1 SGDLS and CDR2 YYNGEE. The DNA of the CDR3 is TGTGCCAGCAGCGGCAGCCCTCTTAACACAGATACGCAGTATTTT. It codes for CASSGSPLNTDTQYF.

This clonotype has a count of ten or more. V gene TRBV9 combines with J gene TRBJ2-1; 9 bases are shared with TRBD2. Germline CDR1 is SGDLS and CDR2 is YYNGEE. The V segment lost 0 bases and the J segment 4 bases; nucleotides outside the gene matches: 5. The CDR3 runs to 16 residues. For the CDR3, the DNA is TGTGCCAGCAGCGTAGGCTCTAGCGGGATGTACAATGAGCAGTTCTTC. As protein: CASSVGSSGMYNEQFF.

This clonotype was seen at least ten times. This sequence joins TRBV9 and TRBJ2-5; D might be TRBD2 (5 bases). Between the trimmed V and J ends, which lost 0 bases and 8 bases, there was a span of 11 bases. CDR3 length equals 13 residues. The germline V gene has CDR1 SGDLS and CDR2 YYNGEE. This CDR3 reads CASSVEPLATQYF. For the CDR3, the DNA is TGTGCCAGCAGCGTAGAGCCCCTAGCAACCCAGTACTTC. The complete variable domain, with remaining parts taken from reference TRBV9 and TRBJ2-5, reads DSGVTQTPKHLITATGQRVTLRCSPRSGDLSVYWYQQSLDQGLQFLIQYYNGEERAKGNILERFSAQQFPDLHSELNLSSLELGDSALYFCASSVEPLATQYFGPGTRLLVL.

This clonotype appeared many times. The rearrangement joins TRBV9 to TRBJ1-1; D gene uncertain. Per the germline V gene, CDR1 is SGDLS and CDR2 is YYNGEE. The CDR3 length is 15 residues. V was clipped by 1 base and J by 6 bases, with 16 bases between them. CDR3 amino acids: CASSVIGLAGAEAFF. For the CDR3, the DNA is TGTGCCAGCAGCGTAATCGGTCTGGCGGGAGCTGAAGCTTTCTTT.

This clonotype was recorded many times. The chain carries TRBV9 and TRBJ2-1; TRBD2 matches at 9 bases. Germline trimming cut 3 bases from V and 4 bases from J; bases unmatched to any gene: 8. Germline loops: CDR1 SGDLS, CDR2 YYNGEE. The CDR3 spans 16 residues. CDR3 region: CASSADAAGGYNEQFF. CDR3 nucleotide sequence: TGTGCCAGCAGCGCAGACGCGGCGGGGGGGTACAATGAGCAGTTCTTC.

At least ten counts were recorded for this clonotype. The chain uses TRBV9 and TRBJ2-7; D might be TRBD1 (6 bases). The CDR3 extends over 14 amino acids. Trimming took 4 bases from V and 0 from J, leaving 11 bases between them. Germline V gene lookup returns CDR1 SGDLS and CDR2 YYNGEE. This CDR3 is CASSPRDTSYEQYV. CDR3 nucleotide sequence: TGTGCCAGCAGCCCTCGGGACACCTCCTACGAGCAGTACGTC.